The 13 T cell receptor beta chains in this list originate from one sample, sequenced in a study of cytomegalovirus exposure and HLA in healthy donors. The PCR had 60 Vbeta and 13 Jbeta primers. Sequencing used immunoSEQ multiplex PCR; TCRdb keeps in-frame clones, though not all of them. The sample consists of under 200,000 clones, about 12% of them appearing once. The sequenced sample was PBMCs. These receptors originate from a man between 45 and 60 years old in good health and CMV-seropositive.

This clone was observed a handful of times. V gene TRBV6-5 combines with J gene TRBJ2-1; D ambiguous. V was shortened by 0 bases and J by 0 bases, with 9 bases between the two germline ends. Looked up from germline, CDR1 is MNHEY and CDR2 is SVGAGI. The CDR3 runs 16 residues. Written as DNA, the CDR3 is TGTGCCAGCAGTTACTCGGGCAGCTTCTCCTACAATGAGCAGTTCTTC. As protein: CASSYSGSFSYNEQFF.

This clone was detected only a few times. The J gene is TRBJ2-7, the V gene TRBV11-3; 10 positions agree with TRBD1. From germline, CDR1 is SGHNT and CDR2 YENEEA. The V gene end was trimmed by 4 bases and the J gene end by 2 bases; junction bases not matched to a gene: 2. The length of the CDR3 is 14 residues. The CDR3 protein is CASSWGQGTYEQYF. In nucleotides, the CDR3 is TGTGCCAGCAGCTGGGGACAGGGGACCTACGAGCAGTACTTC.

J is TRBJ2-2 and V is TRBV2; weak D call: TRBD2 (5 bases). The germline V gene encodes CDR1 SNHLY and CDR2 FYNNEI. This CDR3 has 16 residues. The ends were cut back, 6 bases at V and 3 bases at J, with 17 bases in the middle. This CDR3 is CASSPSTLGYTGELFF. Written as DNA, the CDR3 is TGTGCCAGCAGCCCATCGACACTAGGCTACACCGGGGAGCTGTTTTTT.

In its sample, this clone was seen a few times. Here the CDR3 DNA reads TGCGCCAGCAGCCCCTTTAGGGGCACCCCAGTGGGGGGCTACACCTTC. Amino acid sequence: CASSPFRGTPVGGYTF. The rearrangement links TRBV4-3 to TRBJ1-2, with D perhaps TRBD1 (5 bases). The CDR3 spans 16 residues. Germline CDR1 reads LGHNA; CDR2 reads YSLEER. V lost 4 bases to trimming and J lost 8 bases, with 23 bases between them.

This clone has just a few counts. The gene calls are TRBV9 and TRBJ2-7, with D perhaps matching TRBD1 (6 bases). The ends were cut back, 4 bases at V and 3 bases at J, with 11 bases in the middle. The CDR3 extends over 13 amino acids. Germline V gene sequence: CDR1 SGDLS, CDR2 YYNGEE. The CDR3 sequence: CASSPRDIYEQYF. The DNA for the CDR3 is TGTGCCAGCAGCCCTCGGGACATCTACGAGCAGTACTTC.

This clone has just a few counts. The V call is TRBV6-5, the J call TRBJ1-4; 7 bases are a match to TRBD1. The V gene end was trimmed by 2 bases and the J gene end by 11 bases; junction bases not matched to a gene: 5. This CDR3 spans 13 amino acids. The germline gives CDR1 MNHEY, CDR2 SVGAGI. In DNA form, the CDR3 reads TGTGCCAGCAGTTACGGACAGGTCGGGAAACTGTTTTTT. It specifies CASSYGQVGKLFF.

This clone was recorded a few times. The chain has TRBV6-5 and TRBJ2-1, with D possibly matching TRBD1 (5 bases). The CDR3 sequence is 13 residues long. V lost 7 bases and J lost 9, with 16 bases in between. Germline assignment: CDR1 MNHEY and CDR2 SVGAGI. Here the CDR3 DNA reads TGTGCCAGCACCAGAGCTCAGGGCCGTGAGCAGTTCTTC. Translation gives CASTRAQGREQFF.

This chain connects TRBV5-4 to TRBJ2-4, with 8 bases matching TRBD2. The CDR3 has 14 residues. The V segment lost 3 bases and the J segment 6 bases; nucleotides outside the gene matches: 5. The germline CDR1 and CDR2 sequences are SGHNT and YYREEE (reference sequence). CDR3 residues: CASSYGGAGNIQYF. The CDR3 DNA is TGTGCCAGCAGCTACGGGGGGGCCGGAAACATTCAGTACTTC.

V gene TRBV7-2 combines with J gene TRBJ1-6; 7 positions match TRBD1. V shed 6 bases and J 7 bases; nucleotides not matched to a gene: 12. The V gene's germline CDR1 is SGHTA and CDR2 FQGNSA. The CDR3 totals 16 residues. In DNA, the CDR3 is TGTGCCAGCAGTTACGGACAGGACGAAAGGAATTCACCCCTCCACTTT. This translates into CASSYGQDERNSPLHF.

This clone was seen only a few times. The chain combines TRBV7-9 with TRBJ1-2; 10 positions agree with TRBD1. The CDR3 spans 14 residues. Germline V gene lookup returns CDR1 SEHNR and CDR2 FQNEAQ (reference sequence). The J segment lost 6 bases and the V segment lost 0 bases, leaving 1 base of the junction unmatched. In DNA, the CDR3 is TGTGCCAGCAGCTTAGCGACAGGGGGCGATGGCTACACCTTC. Amino acid sequence: CASSLATGGDGYTF.

A few counts support this clone. This chain uses TRBV4-1 with TRBJ1-5; the D is unclear. The CDR3 totals 14 residues. Germline-derived CDR1 and CDR2 are MGHRA and YSYEKL. The V end was cut by 0 bases, the J end by 5 bases, with 8 bases between. The CDR3 reads CASSQEPGDQPQHF. The CDR3 bases are TGCGCCAGCAGCCAAGAACCCGGAGATCAGCCCCAGCATTTT.

This clone was counted only a few times. This rearrangement joins TRBV9 to TRBJ2-1; 11 nucleotides match TRBD2. The CDR3 extends over 17 amino acids. CDR1 is SGDLS and CDR2 is YYNGEE in the germline V gene. The junction had 9 bases not matched to a gene; V was cut back by 0 bases and J by 7 bases. CDR3 DNA sequence: TGTGCCAGCAGCGTAGCCACCCTAGCGGGGGGCCGTAATGAGCAGTTCTTC. Translation gives CASSVATLAGGRNEQFF.

This chain links TRBV29-1 with TRBJ2-2; D call uncertain. CDR3 size: 13 residues. Germline assignment: CDR1 SQVTM and CDR2 ANQGSEA. V was trimmed by 1 base and J by 6 bases, leaving 9 bases between them. The CDR3 loop reads CSVEVSSAGELFF. CDR3 DNA sequence: TGCAGCGTTGAAGTTAGCTCCGCCGGGGAGCTGTTTTTT.